This T cell receptor beta chain originates from a study of blood T cell repertoires in COVID-19 (dated by TCRdb to about 2020). About the investigation overall: Collaborator samples came from the United States, Italy and Spain and covered acute and convalescent phases of COVID-19. The material from the prospective study consisted of cDNA or gDNA derived from T cells, B-cell-depleted T cells, or PBMCs. Deeply sampled blood TCRbeta repertoires from subjects exposed to, actively infected with, or recovered from COVID-19 were included in the dataset. The repertoires were released in a freely available public database meant as a resource for research on the immune response to SARS-CoV-2. The samples were drawn from two sources: the first 160 participants of the ongoing ImmuneRACE study, and 1,200 or so subjects contributed by 6 global collaborators. A de-identified subject ID, COVID-19 status, age in years and sex were almost always included in the sample metadata. HLA class I and class II types, where available, came from metadata supplied by the sample provider rather than from assay-based typing. General findings and caveats noted by the study authors: How much clinical and demographic metadata was included differed by source and by participant, and the metadata was provided uncurated.

The CDR3 runs 17 amino acids, cysteine and phenylalanine included. The kept DNA is CDR3 alone, 51 bases in frame from the first base. At the junction V is shortened by 1 base and J by 1 base, with 17 bases in between. As encoded in the germline V gene, CDR1 is SGHRS while CDR2 is YFSETQ. The table lists this clone with a few counts. Its antigen target is currently unknown. No much larger clonotype is one base removed from it; base qualities were not supplied. The immunoSEQ Assay, a bias-controlled multiplex PCR, was used to amplify TCRbeta CDR3 regions from genomic DNA. Per the authors' processing: The number of nucleated cells in each sample was estimated from the amplification of reference gene primers within the assay. Sequence reads were collapsed and filtered to measure the absolute abundance of every unique TCRbeta CDR3 rearrangement. For each sample, productive Simpson clonality was calculated as the square root of Simpson's diversity index over productive rearrangements. TCRdb carries this immuneACCESS record with in-frame sequences only. Its versions omit some clonotypes, under half of them owing to an unresolved V gene in the studies checked, with the rest unexplained. The DNA was the basis for D and trimming; V, J and clone size are from that table. The sample contains some 140,000 clones, about 89% of them found a single time. The ten most abundant clones make up more than 15% of the sample.

Whole blood was collected in K2EDTA tubes by collaborating institutions according to the institutions' own protocols. For TCRbeta analysis, collaborator samples were shipped as frozen whole blood, as isolated PBMCs, or as DNA extracted from either sample type. The sequence is built from TRBV5-1 and TRBJ1-1; the D gene is perhaps TRBD1, from 6 matching bases. The sequence was collected from a man between 45 and 60 years old with active or convalescent COVID-19. Input material: peripheral blood. The DNA sequence follows: TGCGCCAGCAGCTTGAAGGGGGTACTACCATCGAACACTGAAGCTTTCTTT. This gives the protein CASSLKGVLPSNTEAFF.